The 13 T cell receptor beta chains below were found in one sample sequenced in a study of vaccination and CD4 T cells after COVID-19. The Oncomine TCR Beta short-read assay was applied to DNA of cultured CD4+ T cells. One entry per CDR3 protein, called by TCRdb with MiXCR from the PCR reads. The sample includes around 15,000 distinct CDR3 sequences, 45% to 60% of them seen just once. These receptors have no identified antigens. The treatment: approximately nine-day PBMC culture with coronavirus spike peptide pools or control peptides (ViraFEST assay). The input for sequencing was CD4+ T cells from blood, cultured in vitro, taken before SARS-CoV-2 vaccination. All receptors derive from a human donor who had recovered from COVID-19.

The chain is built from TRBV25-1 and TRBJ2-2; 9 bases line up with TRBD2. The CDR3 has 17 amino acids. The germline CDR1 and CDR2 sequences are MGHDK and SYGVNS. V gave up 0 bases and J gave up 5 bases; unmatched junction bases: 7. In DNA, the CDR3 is TGTGCCAGCAGTGAATATTTTAGGGCGGGAGGGACCGGGGAGCTGTTTTTT. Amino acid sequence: CASSEYFRAGGTGELFF.

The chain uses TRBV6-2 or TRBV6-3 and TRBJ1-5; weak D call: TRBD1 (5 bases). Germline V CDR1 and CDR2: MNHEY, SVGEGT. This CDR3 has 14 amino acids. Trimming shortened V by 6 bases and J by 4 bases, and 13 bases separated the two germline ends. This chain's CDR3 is CASSLGRNNQPQHF. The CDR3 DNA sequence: TGTGCCAGCAGCTTGGGACGGAATAATCAGCCCCAGCATTTT.

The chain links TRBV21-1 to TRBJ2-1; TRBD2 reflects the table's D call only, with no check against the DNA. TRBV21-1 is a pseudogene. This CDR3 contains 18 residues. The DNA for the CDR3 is TGTGCCAGCAGCTCCCAGGGGCTAGCGGGCCCCTCCTACAATGAGCAGTTCTTC. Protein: CASSSQGLAGPSYNEQFF.

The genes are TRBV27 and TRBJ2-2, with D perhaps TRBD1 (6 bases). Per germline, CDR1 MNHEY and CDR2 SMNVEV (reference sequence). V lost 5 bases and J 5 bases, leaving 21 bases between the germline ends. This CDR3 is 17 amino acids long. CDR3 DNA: TGTGCCAGCAGTCCCAGGGGTCCTGTTGGGGGAACCGGGGAGCTGTTTTTT. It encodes CASSPRGPVGGTGELFF.

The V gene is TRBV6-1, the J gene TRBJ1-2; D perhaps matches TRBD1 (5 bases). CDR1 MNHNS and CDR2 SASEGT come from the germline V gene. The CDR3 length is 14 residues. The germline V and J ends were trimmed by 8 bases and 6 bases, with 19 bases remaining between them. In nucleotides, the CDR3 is TGTGCCAGCGGCAGGGCGCTCGGAGGCCATGGCTACACCTTC. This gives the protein CASGRALGGHGYTF.

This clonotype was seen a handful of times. The CDR3 region has the DNA TGTGCCAGCACCCTGCGAGGGAGGGTCACCGGGGAGCTGTTTTTT. It codes for CASTLRGRVTGELFF. The chain combines TRBV27 with TRBJ2-2; 7 nucleotides match TRBD2. Germline values: CDR1 MNHEY, CDR2 SMNVEV (reference sequence). The CDR3 runs to 15 residues. Trimming removed 7 bases from V and 4 bases from J; junction bases left unmatched: 9.

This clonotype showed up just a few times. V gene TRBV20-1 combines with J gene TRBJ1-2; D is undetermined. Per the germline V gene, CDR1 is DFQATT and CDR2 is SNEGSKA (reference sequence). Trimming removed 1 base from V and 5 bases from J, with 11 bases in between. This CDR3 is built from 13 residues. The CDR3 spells CSARGAAKYGYTF. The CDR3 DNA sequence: TGCAGTGCTAGAGGAGCGGCCAAATATGGCTACACCTTC.

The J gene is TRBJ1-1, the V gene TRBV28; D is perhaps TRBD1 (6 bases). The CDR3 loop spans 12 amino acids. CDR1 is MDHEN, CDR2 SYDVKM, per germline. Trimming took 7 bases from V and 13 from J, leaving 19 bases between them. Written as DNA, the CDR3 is TGTGCCAGCACTGCCTATTCGGGGGGCCATTTCTTT. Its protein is CASTAYSGGHFF.

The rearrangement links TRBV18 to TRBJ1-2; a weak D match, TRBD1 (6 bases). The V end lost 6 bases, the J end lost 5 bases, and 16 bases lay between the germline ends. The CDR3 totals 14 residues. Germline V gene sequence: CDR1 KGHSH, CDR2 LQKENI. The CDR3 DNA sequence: TGTGCCAGCTCCCTATCCGGGACACCTTATGGCTACACCTTC. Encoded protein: CASSLSGTPYGYTF.

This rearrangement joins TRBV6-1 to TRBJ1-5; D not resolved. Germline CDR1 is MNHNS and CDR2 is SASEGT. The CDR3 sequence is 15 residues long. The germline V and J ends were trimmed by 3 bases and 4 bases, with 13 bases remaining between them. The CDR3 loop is CASSDRQEVNQPQHF. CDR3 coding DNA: TGTGCCAGCAGTGATCGTCAGGAAGTGAATCAGCCCCAGCATTTT.

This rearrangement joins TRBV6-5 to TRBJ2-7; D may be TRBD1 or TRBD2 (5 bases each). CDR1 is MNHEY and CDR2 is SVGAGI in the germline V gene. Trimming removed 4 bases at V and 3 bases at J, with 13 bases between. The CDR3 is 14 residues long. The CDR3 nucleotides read TGTGCCAGCAGTTCTATGGGACCCAACTACGAGCAGTACTTC. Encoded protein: CASSSMGPNYEQYF.

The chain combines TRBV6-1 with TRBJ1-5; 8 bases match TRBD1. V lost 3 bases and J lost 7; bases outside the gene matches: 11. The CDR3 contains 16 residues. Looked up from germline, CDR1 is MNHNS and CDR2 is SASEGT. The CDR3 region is CASSDHVGQGVQPQHF. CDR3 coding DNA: TGTGCCAGCAGTGACCATGTCGGACAGGGTGTCCAGCCCCAGCATTTT.

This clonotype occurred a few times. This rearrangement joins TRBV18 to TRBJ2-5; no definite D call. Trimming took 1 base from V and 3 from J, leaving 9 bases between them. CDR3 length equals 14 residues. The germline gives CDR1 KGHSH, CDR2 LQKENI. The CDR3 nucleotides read TGTGCCAGCTCACCACAGGGTTTGGAAGAGACCCAGTACTTC. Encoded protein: CASSPQGLEETQYF.